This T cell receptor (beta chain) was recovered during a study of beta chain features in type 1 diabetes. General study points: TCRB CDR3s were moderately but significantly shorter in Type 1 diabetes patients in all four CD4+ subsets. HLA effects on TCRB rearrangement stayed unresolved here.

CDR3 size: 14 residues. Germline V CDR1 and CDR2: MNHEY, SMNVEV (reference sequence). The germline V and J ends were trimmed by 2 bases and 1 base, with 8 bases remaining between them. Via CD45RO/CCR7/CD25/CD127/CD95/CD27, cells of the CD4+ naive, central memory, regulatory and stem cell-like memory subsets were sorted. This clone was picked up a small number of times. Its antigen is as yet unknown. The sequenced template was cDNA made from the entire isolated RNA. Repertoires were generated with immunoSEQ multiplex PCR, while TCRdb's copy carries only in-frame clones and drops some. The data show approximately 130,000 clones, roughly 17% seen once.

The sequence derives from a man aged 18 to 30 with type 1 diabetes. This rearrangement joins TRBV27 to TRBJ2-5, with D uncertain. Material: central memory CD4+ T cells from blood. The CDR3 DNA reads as TGTGCCAGCAGTTTAGACGGACCCCAAGAGACCCAGTACTTC. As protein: CASSLDGPQETQYF.